This TCR beta chain was identified during a study of blood T cells in healthy people across ages (dated by TCRdb to the mid-2010s). Regarding the research as a whole: Template switching captured roughly one uniquely barcoded TCR beta cDNA molecule per two T cells in model experiments. To track age-related changes in TCR beta repertoire diversity, the study relied on deep sequencing normalized with unique cDNA molecular identifiers. Four age groups were formed from the donors: young (average approximately 15 years), middle-aged (approximately 39), aged (62) and long-lived (more than 75). The study analyzed two additional independent replicas of 1 million unique cDNA reads from the same blood draw for two donors, one aged 18 to 30 and one aged 80 or older.

V is cut by 4 bases and J by 2 bases, and the space between the germline ends is 12 bases. The germline V gene sets CDR1 to SGHDN and CDR2 to FVKESK. From its cysteine to its phenylalanine, the CDR3 spans 14 amino acids. Here the CDR3 DNA is all that survives: 42 bases in frame from base 1. Study-level results and caveats: The percentage of naive T cells measured by flow cytometry correlated strongly with observed TCR beta diversity. Total diversity estimates from one million sequenced T cells were considered lower bounds and underestimates. The long-lived group showed more naive CD4+ T cells, fewer expanded clones and increased TCR diversity than the aged group, suggesting age selection. Bulk unsorted PBMC profiling prevented conclusive comparison of naive and antigen-experienced compartments. Because donor CMV infection status was unknown, age-related changes in expanded clonotypes were potentially confounded. As age increased, observed TCR beta diversity per million T cells dropped in a roughly linear way, and a significant reduction was already evident by age roughly 40.

This clonotype appeared many times. This clone's antigen is unknown. The input lacks base qualities; no much larger clone sits a single base away. Donors were approximately 42 systemically healthy Caucasian individuals from Russia aged roughly 6 to 95 years. Each donor gave around 9.9 milliliters of peripheral blood, collected into EDTA-treated Vacutainer tubes. Ficoll-Paque density-gradient centrifugation was used to isolate PBMCs, with at least 7 million obtained per sample. Total RNA, at least 6 micrograms per sample, was extracted from PBMCs with Trizol reagent. For every donor, flow cytometry on a PBMC aliquot measured the percentage of naive CD45RAhigh/CD27high T cells. Library method: 5' RACE. The listed sequencing device is Illumina HiSeq 2500. A second PCR of roughly 6 to 11 cycles was performed with a sample-barcoded 5' primer and a J-beta primer mix. A unique molecular identifier was introduced onto each TCR beta cDNA molecule by a template-switch 5' adaptor carrying 12 random nucleotides. Each sample yielded at least 3 million CDR3-containing paired-end reads. First-strand cDNA was synthesized from all RNA with the Mint cDNA synthesis kit, primed by a TRBC-specific oligonucleotide. Following uracil-DNA glycosylase treatment, a first 18-cycle PCR with universal primers M1SS and BC2_uni_R was performed on all cDNA. In the authors' own workflow: Normalization of each sample was performed by random selection of 1 million high-quality reads, each carrying a distinct molecular identifier. Reads sharing molecular identifiers were discarded rather than binned into consensus sequences. CDR3 identification, clonotype clustering and error correction used MiTCR with a Q25 quality threshold and the strictest error-elimination algorithm. A nonparametric unseen species model with Euler transformation was used to estimate a lower bound on total TCR beta diversity. TCRdb reran the public reads through fastp at Q25 and MiXCR, keeping productive beta chains. Under each unique CDR3 protein, matching rows form one entry showing the most common genes and DNA. TCRdb, not the authors, supplied the V and J calls. The table for this sample lists approximately 800,000 distinct CDR3 sequences; roughly 25% of them were counted only once. The ten largest make up 3% to 4% of the sample.

The same data also went into a second study, on T cells of mothers and their children. Looking at the second paper: Nine systemically healthy Caucasian individuals served as donors, namely three mothers together with their six children. cDNA synthesis used all of the extracted RNA, with 1.5 ug of RNA in each 15 ul reaction. In the second PCR, the M1S primer added sample barcodes and 2-4 random nucleotides. Over 8.5 million TCR beta CDR3 reads were obtained for each mother, and 2.5 million to 3 million reads were obtained for each child. TCR recombination output is similarly shaped by thymic selection in related and unrelated pairs, with a minor effect exerted by inherited differences. Normalized repertoire overlap was always found to be slightly, but never significantly, higher in related mother-child pairs than in unrelated mother-child pairs. No persistent microchimeric T cell clones were found, with a detection sensitivity of approximately 100 clones per million clonotypes. To look for features that set related mother-child pairs apart from unrelated individuals, the researchers ran deep NGS to compare the TCR beta repertoires of mothers and children. On average, the children were roughly 12 +/- 4 years old, while the mothers were approximately 40 +/- 4 years old. After adapter ligation with NEBNext reagents, the libraries were sequenced on Illumina HiSeq 2000 with 100+100 nt paired-end reads. To prevent cross-contamination, the mother and child libraries were prepared a month apart and were sequenced in separate runs. Between roughly 500,000 and 2,300,000 distinct TCR beta clonotypes were identified per donor. Naive TCR beta clonotypes were estimated from low-frequency clonotypes matched to each donor's FACS-determined naive share, without sorting.

The sequence derives from a boy between 5 and 17 years old in good health. The chain employs TRBV14 and TRBJ2-7; the D gene is perhaps TRBD1, from 6 matching bases. The sequenced sample consisted of blood. DNA sequence: TGTGCCAGCAGCCTAATGACAGGAGCCTACGAGCAGTACTTC. Translated, it reads CASSLMTGAYEQYF.